The entry below gives a single T cell receptor (beta chain) sequence along with its context. Its specific antigen is unknown. There are no base qualities to consult, and no much larger clone falls within one base. This sample is drawn from a study of cytomegalovirus exposure and HLA in healthy donors (dated 2017 in TCRdb). About the full investigation: The roughly 700 repertoires of the first cohort and the 95 to 150 validation repertoires were produced on the same platform, according to a later analysis. The study aimed to test whether cataloging public T cell receptors could reveal signatures of past pathogen exposure. In addition to the first cohort of 666 subjects, a separate validation cohort of 130 or so different subjects was used. The study combined high-throughput TCR immunosequencing, statistical association of individual TCRs with disease status, and machine learning to predict cytomegalovirus infection status. Broader findings and caveats from the paper: The authors suggested that the approach could potentially be extended to other disease states and immunological phenotypes. The study listed approximately 150 TCR beta chains as associated with cytomegalovirus. Across donors, most TCR sequences were observed very rarely, whereas some public TCRs were present in many individuals. In vitro tests confirmed that a few of the cytomegalovirus-associated TCR beta chains recognize cytomegalovirus antigens. Cytomegalovirus status was reported to be diagnosed by the classifier with high specificity and sensitivity in both the original and validation cohorts. All 120 or so repertoires were used to score co-occurrence in the validation cohort in a later analysis, because that analysis had no HLA typing for the cohort. Of the cluster scores, about 94% were above 0 in a later analysis, which found that TCRs clustered in the first cohort also tended to co-occur in the 95 to 150 validation repertoires.

The library came from the immunoSEQ multiplex PCR assay. As for the original processing: A statistical classification framework was built for diagnosing cytomegalovirus status from the catalog of TCR beta chain sequences. TCRdb took this table from immuneACCESS and kept in-frame rearrangements with V and J called. Such tables lack part of the clones; where checked against another copy, unresolved V genes explain under half of the gap, and the rest is unexplained. V and J calls and clone size are as listed in that table; D and trimming were resolved from the DNA. A total of approximately 99,000 clones appear in this sample, approximately 94% of them only once. The top ten constitute 0.67% of the sample. CDR1 and CDR2, looked up from the germline V gene, are MNHEY and SVGAGI. The CDR3 measures 15 amino acids from cysteine to phenylalanine. The sequence is cut down to CDR3 DNA, 45 bases in frame from base 1. Here V drops 0 bases and J drops 8 bases, and the junction holds 3 bases not matched to any gene.

Separate from the roughly 630-subject first cohort, the validation cohort of 120 subjects was the group to which the donors belonged. Sequencing used PBMCs. This receptor was obtained from a woman between 18 and 30 years old in good health and CMV-seronegative. The sequence links TRBV6-5 to TRBJ1-4, and TRBD1 aligns with 10 junction nucleotides. Here is the DNA: TGTGCCAGCAGTTACTCGGGACAGGGGAGCGAAAAACTGTTTTTT. Translated, it reads CASSYSGQGSEKLFF.